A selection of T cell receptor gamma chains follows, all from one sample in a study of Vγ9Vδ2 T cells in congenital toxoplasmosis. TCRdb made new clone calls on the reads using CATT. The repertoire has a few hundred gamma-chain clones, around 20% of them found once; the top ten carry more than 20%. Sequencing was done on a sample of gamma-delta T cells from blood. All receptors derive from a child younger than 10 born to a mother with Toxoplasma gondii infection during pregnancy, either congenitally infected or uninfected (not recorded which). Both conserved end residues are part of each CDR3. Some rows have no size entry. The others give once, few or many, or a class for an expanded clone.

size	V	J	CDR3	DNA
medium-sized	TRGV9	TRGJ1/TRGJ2	CALWDYYKKLF	TGTGCCTTGTGGGATTATTATAAGAAACTCTTT
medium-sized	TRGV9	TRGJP	CALWEALAGKKIKVF	TGTGCCTTGTGGGAGGCCCTGGCAGGCAAAAAAATCAAGGTATTT
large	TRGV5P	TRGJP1	CATWVPGWFKIF	TGTGCCACCTGGGTCCCTGGTTGGTTCAAGATATTT
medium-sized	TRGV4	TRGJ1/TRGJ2	CATWDGLLTGSNYYKKLF	TGTGCCACCTGGGATGGGCTACTAACGGGGTCGAATTATTATAAGAAACTCTTT
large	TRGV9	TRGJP	CALWEVRELGKKIKVF	TGTGCCTTGTGGGAGGTGAGGGAGTTGGGCAAAAAAATCAAGGTATTT
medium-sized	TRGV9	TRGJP	CALWEVPQLGKKIKVF	TGTGCCTTGTGGGAGGTGCCCCAGTTGGGCAAAAAAATCAAGGTATTT
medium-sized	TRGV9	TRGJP	CALWEVLEELGKKIKVF	TGTGCCTTGTGGGAGGTGCTAGAAGAGTTGGGCAAAAAAATCAAGGTATTT
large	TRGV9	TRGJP	CALWESQELGKKIKVF	TGTGCCTTGTGGGAGTCCCAAGAGTTGGGCAAAAAAATCAAGGTATTT
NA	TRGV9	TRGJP	CALWEQFRALGKKIKVF	TGTGCCTTGTGGGAGCAATTTCGCGCGTTGGGCAAAAAAATCAAGGTATTT
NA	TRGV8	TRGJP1	CATWAEEGRFKIF	TGTGCCACCTGGGCGGAAGAGGGCCGGTTCAAGATATTT
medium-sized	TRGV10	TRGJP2	CAAWDYVLLSDWIKTF	TGTGCTGCGTGGGATTATGTTCTGTTAAGTGATTGGATCAAGACGTTT
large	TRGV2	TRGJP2	CATWVSSSDWIKTF	TGTGCCACCTGGGTAAGTAGTAGTGATTGGATCAAGACGTTT
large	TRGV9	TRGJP	CALWEVQWLGKKIKVF	TGTGCCTTGTGGGAGGTGCAATGGTTGGGCAAAAAAATCAAGGTATTT
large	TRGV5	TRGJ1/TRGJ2	CATWDIRRKLF	TGTGCCACCTGGGACATTCGAAGGAAACTCTTT